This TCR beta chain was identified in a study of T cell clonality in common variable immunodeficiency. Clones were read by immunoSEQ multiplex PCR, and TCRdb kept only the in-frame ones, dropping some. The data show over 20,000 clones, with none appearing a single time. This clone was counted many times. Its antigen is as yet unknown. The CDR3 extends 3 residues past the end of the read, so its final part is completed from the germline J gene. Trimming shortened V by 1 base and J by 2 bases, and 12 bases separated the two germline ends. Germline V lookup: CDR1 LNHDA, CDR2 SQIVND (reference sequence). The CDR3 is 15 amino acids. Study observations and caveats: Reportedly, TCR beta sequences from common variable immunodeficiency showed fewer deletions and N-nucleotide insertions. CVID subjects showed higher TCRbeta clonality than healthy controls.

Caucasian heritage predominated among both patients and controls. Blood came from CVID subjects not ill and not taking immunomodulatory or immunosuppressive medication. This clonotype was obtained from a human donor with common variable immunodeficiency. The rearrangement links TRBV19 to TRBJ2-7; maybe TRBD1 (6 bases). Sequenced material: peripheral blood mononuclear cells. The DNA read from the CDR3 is TGTGCCAGTAGTATAGCTGCAGGGGCCCCCTACGAG. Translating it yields CASSIAAGAPYE. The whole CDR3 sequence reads CASSIAAGAPYEQYF.